This TCR beta chain appears in the sequencing data of a study of blood T cell repertoires in COVID-19. Overall study context: The United States, Italy and Spain provided the acute and convalescent COVID-19 samples.

Authors' analysis steps: Nucleated cell counts were estimated from reference gene primer amplification. The method was immunoSEQ multiplex PCR; TCRdb's version includes in-frame clones alone and lacks a portion of them. The V and J calls and the clone size are those of that table, but D and trimming were determined from the DNA. The repertoire includes 50,000 to 70,000 clones, 90% of them detected once, and about 9.7% sits in the top ten. Per the germline V gene, CDR1 is DFQATT and CDR2 is SNEGSKA (reference sequence). V was trimmed by 3 bases and J by 0 bases, leaving 8 bases between them. This CDR3 contains 14 residues. This clone was observed a single time.

What was sequenced was peripheral blood. The chain joins TRBV20-1 to TRBJ1-4; D uncertain. The TCR comes from a woman older than 75 with active COVID-19. Written as DNA, the CDR3 is TGCAGTGCTAGTATGGCAGCAACTAATGAAAAACTGTTTTTT. Amino acid sequence: CSASMAATNEKLFF.